The 24 T cell receptor beta chains in this list originate from one sample, sequenced in a study of shared clonotypes between healthy human individuals. Generated by immunoSEQ multiplex PCR, the TCRdb table keeps only in-frame clones and is missing some. The sample consists of around 88,000 clones, over 60% of them appearing once. Source material: memory CD8+ T cells sorted from blood. Subset noted: CD45RO+ cells pooled with CCR7-negative TemRA cells. These receptors were taken from a man younger than 40 in good health.

The chain joins TRBV9 to TRBJ2-7; 9 nucleotides agree with TRBD2. This CDR3 has 16 amino acids. From germline, CDR1 is SGDLS and CDR2 YYNGEE. The J segment lost 5 bases and the V segment lost 0 bases, leaving 9 bases of the junction unmatched. The CDR3 loop is CASSVGAGGGFDEQYF. The CDR3 nucleotides read TGTGCCAGCAGCGTAGGAGCGGGAGGTGGGTTCGACGAGCAGTACTTC.

This clone appeared a few times. V usage is TRBV29-1 and J usage is TRBJ2-7, with 14 positions matching TRBD2. The CDR3 consists of 15 residues. Germline V lookup: CDR1 SQVTM, CDR2 ANQGSEA. The J segment lost 4 bases and the V segment lost 6 bases, leaving 8 bases of the junction unmatched. CDR3 nucleotides: TGCAGCGTGGCCGGGACTAGCGGGAGTCCGTACGAGCAGTACTTC. The encoded protein is CSVAGTSGSPYEQYF.

The chain carries TRBV29-1 and TRBJ2-1; D may correspond to TRBD1 or TRBD2 (6 bases each). CDR3 size: 16 residues. Germline CDR1 is SQVTM and CDR2 is ANQGSEA. V was clipped by 2 bases and J by 2 bases, with 16 bases between them. Written as DNA, the CDR3 is TGCAGCGTTGAAACCTTCTCGGGGGCCACCTACAATGAGCAGTTCTTC. Its protein product is CSVETFSGATYNEQFF.

This sequence joins TRBV7-3 and TRBJ2-2; D not resolved. V gave up 5 bases and J gave up 2 bases, with 12 bases separating them. The CDR3 is made up of 15 amino acids. Germline lookup yields CDR1 SGHTA and CDR2 FQGTGA. The CDR3 nucleotides are TGTGCCAGCAGCCTGGGCAGGATCAACACCGGGGAGCTGTTTTTT. Its protein product is CASSLGRINTGELFF.

The rearrangement joins TRBV4-1 to TRBJ2-5; D unresolved. This CDR3 comprises 15 residues. The germline CDR1 and CDR2 sequences are MGHRA and YSYEKL. V lost 1 base and J 5 bases, leaving 14 bases between the germline ends. CDR3: CASSQGVSPGETQYF. Here the CDR3 DNA reads TGCGCCAGCAGCCAAGGCGTATCTCCCGGGGAGACCCAGTACTTC.

The chain is built from TRBV19 and TRBJ2-3; D is undetermined. The germline CDR1 and CDR2 sequences are LNHDA and SQIVND (reference sequence). V was pared by 5 bases and J by 0 bases, with 15 bases between. The CDR3 sequence is 16 residues long. CDR3 region: CASSFLAASSTDTQYF. The CDR3 region has the DNA TGTGCCAGTAGTTTCCTGGCTGCCTCTAGCACAGATACGCAGTATTTT.

The chain employs TRBV4-3 and TRBJ2-1, with 7 positions matching TRBD1. With 0 bases clipped from V and 1 base from J, the junction kept 0 bases outside the gene matches. CDR1 is LGHNA and CDR2 is YSLEER in the germline V gene. The CDR3 runs 15 residues. The CDR3 DNA reads TGCGCCAGCAGCCAAGACAGGGGGTCCTACAATGAGCAGTTCTTC. It is translated as CASSQDRGSYNEQFF.

The genes are TRBV7-8 and TRBJ1-5; 8 bases align to TRBD1. The CDR3 has 15 residues. Germline V CDR1 and CDR2: SGHVS, FQNEAQ. Trimming removed 5 bases from V and 6 bases from J; junction bases left unmatched: 9. The CDR3 is CASSTRDRGVQPQHF. The DNA of the CDR3 is TGTGCCAGCAGCACCCGAGACAGGGGAGTTCAGCCCCAGCATTTT.

On this clone: Distinct nucleotide sequences in the sample also encode this CDR3. The chain links TRBV28 to TRBJ2-3; D is ambiguous. V lost 3 bases and J 4 bases, leaving 2 bases between the germline ends. The length of the CDR3 is 11 residues. In germline, CDR1 is MDHEN, CDR2 SYDVKM. DNA of the CDR3: TGTGCCAGCAGTTTTTCAGATACGCAGTATTTT. It translates to CASSFSDTQYF.

J is TRBJ2-3 and V is TRBV9; a possible D gene is TRBD2 (5 bases). With 10 bases removed from V and 4 bases from J, the gap between germline ends came to 13 bases. CDR1 is SGDLS, CDR2 YYNGEE, per germline. The CDR3 runs to 12 residues. CDR3 in amino acids: CAPQWGADTQYF. In nucleotides, the CDR3 is TGTGCCCCTCAATGGGGAGCAGATACGCAGTATTTT.

This clone was seen more than once but under ten times. The rearrangement uses TRBV5-1 and TRBJ2-3, with D perhaps matching TRBD1 or TRBD2 (5 bases each). Trimming removed 0 bases from V and 3 bases from J, with 11 bases in between. CDR1 is SGHRS, CDR2 YFSETQ, per germline. The CDR3 totals 15 residues. CDR3 loop: CASSLATGRTDTQYF. The CDR3 region has the DNA TGCGCCAGCAGCTTGGCCACGGGGCGGACAGATACGCAGTATTTT.

The chain has TRBV29-1 and TRBJ2-5, with 7 bases lining up with TRBD1. The germline CDR1 and CDR2 sequences are SQVTM and ANQGSEA. CDR3 length: 14 amino acids. V was pared by 2 bases and J by 2 bases, with 5 bases of the junction left unmatched. The CDR3 reads CSVEPRGTQETQYF. The CDR3 coding sequence is TGCAGCGTTGAACCCAGGGGGACGCAAGAGACCCAGTACTTC.

This clone was detected only a few times. This chain links TRBV21-1 with TRBJ1-4. TRBV21-1 is classified as a pseudogene. The CDR3 has 13 amino acids. The CDR3 here is CASSKASYEKLFF. CDR3 bases: TGTGCCAGCAGCAAAGCTTCCTATGAAAAACTGTTTTTT.

The rearrangement joins TRBV7-6 to TRBJ2-1; D gene unclear. Germline CDR1 is SGHVS and CDR2 is FNYEAQ. This CDR3 has 15 residues. With 3 bases removed from V and 7 bases from J, the gap between germline ends came to 16 bases. This chain's CDR3 is CASSFAGRIANEQFF. CDR3 in DNA: TGTGCCAGCAGCTTCGCAGGACGGATTGCTAATGAGCAGTTCTTC.

The V call is TRBV5-5, the J call TRBJ2-7; 11 bases fit TRBD2. The CDR3 has 14 amino acids. J gave up 4 bases and V 2 bases, and 2 bases lay outside the gene matches. From germline, CDR1 is SGHKS and CDR2 YYEKEE (reference sequence). CDR3 protein: CASSLLAGAYEQYF. The CDR3 region has the DNA TGTGCCAGCAGCTTACTAGCGGGAGCTTACGAGCAGTACTTC. The full variable domain, in which reference TRBV5-5 and TRBJ2-7 provide the parts outside the CDR3, is DAGVTQSPTHLIKTRGQQVTLRCSPISGHKSVSWYQQVLGQGPQFIFQYYEKEERGRGNFPDRFSARQFPNYSSELNVNALLLGDSALYLCASSLLAGAYEQYFGPGTRLTVT.

The genes are TRBV10-2 and TRBJ2-7; D unclear. V was shortened by 4 bases and J by 5 bases, with 12 bases between the two germline ends. Looked up from germline, CDR1 is WSHSY and CDR2 is SAAADI. This CDR3 is built from 13 residues. CDR3 sequence: CASSGVNPHEQYF. CDR3 DNA sequence: TGCGCCAGCAGTGGGGTGAACCCCCACGAGCAGTACTTC.

Notes on this clone: This may be a read error: a much more frequent sequence differs by one nucleotide. The gene calls are TRBV7-2 and TRBJ1-2; a weak D match, TRBD1 (5 bases). In germline, CDR1 is SGHTA, CDR2 FQGNSA. V lost 6 bases to trimming and J lost 4 bases, with 27 bases between them. CDR3 size: 18 residues. The CDR3 DNA sequence: TGTGCCAGCAGTGATAAACGACAGCCGGAATACCCCCTCTATGGCTACACCTTC. The encoded protein is CASSDKRQPEYPLYGYTF.

The V and J genes are TRBV9 and TRBJ1-3; no clear D gene. The ends were cut back, 4 bases at V and 0 bases at J, with 11 bases in the middle. CDR1 is SGDLS and CDR2 is YYNGEE in the germline V gene. The CDR3 consists of 15 residues. CDR3 nucleotides: TGTGCCAGCAGCCCCCAGTCCATCTCTGGAAACACCATATATTTT. Amino acid sequence: CASSPQSISGNTIYF.

This clone was picked up a small number of times. J is TRBJ2-7 and V is TRBV9; D is possibly TRBD1 (6 bases). The V end was cut by 4 bases, the J end by 7 bases, with 21 bases between. Germline CDR1 and CDR2: SGDLS and YYNGEE. The CDR3 loop spans 15 amino acids. Here the CDR3 reads CASSPRQESVIEQYF. The CDR3 coding sequence is TGTGCCAGCAGCCCCCGACAGGAATCCGTTATAGAGCAGTACTTC.

This chain links TRBV11-3 with TRBJ2-7, with TRBD1 as a possible D gene (5 bases). CDR3 length: 15 residues. Trimming took 0 bases from V and 3 from J, leaving 12 bases between them. From germline, CDR1 is SGHNT and CDR2 YENEEA. As DNA, the CDR3 is TGTGCCAGCAGCTTAGATCGACCAGGGAACTACGAGCAGTACTTC. The encoded protein is CASSLDRPGNYEQYF.

The rearrangement uses TRBV18 and TRBJ1-5, with D unclear. Germline values: CDR1 KGHSH, CDR2 LQKENI. V was clipped by 6 bases and J by 2 bases, with 14 bases between them. The CDR3 covers 15 residues. The CDR3 is CASSPDGLGNQPQHF. CDR3 nucleotide sequence: TGTGCCAGCTCCCCGGATGGGTTGGGCAATCAGCCCCAGCATTTT.

Turning to this clone: Other nucleotide sequences in the sample specify the same CDR3. The chain has TRBV6-4 and TRBJ2-3, with TRBD2 identical over 12 bases. CDR3 length: 14 amino acids. V was pared by 6 bases and J by 3 bases, with 1 base of the junction left unmatched. In germline, CDR1 is MRHNA, CDR2 SNTAGT. CDR3 in DNA: TGTGCCAGCAGCCTAGCGGGAGGGACAGATACGCAGTATTTT. Encoded protein: CASSLAGGTDTQYF.

This chain links TRBV7-9 with TRBJ2-1; D possibly corresponds to TRBD2 (6 bases). The CDR3 is 15 amino acids. Trimming removed 3 bases at V and 4 bases at J, with 13 bases between. Germline V gene sequence: CDR1 SEHNR, CDR2 FQNEAQ (reference sequence). CDR3 residues: CASSLLATLYNEQFF. The CDR3 DNA reads TGTGCCAGCAGCTTGCTAGCGACCTTATACAATGAGCAGTTCTTC.

This clone was seen just once. The chain carries TRBV2 and TRBJ2-7, with D uncertain. This CDR3 is built from 13 residues. The germline CDR1 and CDR2 sequences are SNHLY and FYNNEI. The V gene lost 4 bases and the J gene lost 2 bases, with 9 bases spanning the gap. This CDR3 reads CASSAAPTYEQYF. The CDR3, as DNA: TGTGCCAGCAGTGCGGCCCCCACCTACGAGCAGTACTTC.